These 9 T cell receptor beta chains were all obtained from the same sample, sequenced in a study of molecular identifiers for immune sequencing clone quantification. TCRdb re-derived calls from the PCR reads in MiXCR, one entry per CDR3 protein. The repertoire holds 600,000 to 650,000 distinct CDR3 sequences, with nearly 20% as singletons. The sample consisted of naive CD8+ T cells from blood, with Jurkat cell RNA spiked in. The subset was: FACS-sorted CD8+CD4-CCR7+CD45RA+ naive T cells. These receptors all come from a human donor in good health. Some libraries in this study had Jurkat cell RNA spiked in.

This clonotype was detected ten times or more. This chain joins TRBV28 and TRBJ2-5, with 10 nucleotides matching TRBD1. CDR3 length equals 15 residues. V lost 7 bases, J lost 4 bases, and 9 bases stayed unmatched. CDR1 and CDR2 from the germline V gene are MDHEN and SYDVKM. CDR3 amino acids: CASTRQGARRETQYF. For the CDR3, the DNA is TGTGCCAGCACCCGACAGGGGGCTCGGAGAGAGACCCAGTACTTC. Looking up the rest from reference TRBV28 and TRBJ2-5 gives the full variable domain: DVKVTQSSRYLVKRTGEKVFLECVQDMDHENMFWYRQDPGLGLRLIYFSYDVKMKEKGDIPEGYSVSREKKERFSLILESASTNQTSMYLCASTRQGARRETQYFGPGTRLLVL.

V usage is TRBV15 and J usage is TRBJ2-7, with a weak D call TRBD2 (6 bases). CDR3 length: 15 residues. The ends were cut back, 3 bases at V and 4 bases at J, with 16 bases in the middle. Germline V lookup: CDR1 LNHNV, CDR2 YYDKDF (reference sequence). This CDR3 reads CATSRTREIGYEQYF. The CDR3 nucleotides are TGTGCCACCAGCAGGACTAGAGAAATCGGGTACGAGCAGTACTTC.

This clonotype was picked up many times. This chain links TRBV2 with TRBJ2-3; D is possibly TRBD2 (7 bases). This CDR3 spans 13 amino acids. V dropped 11 bases and J dropped 2 bases, with 14 bases sitting between them. Germline assignment: CDR1 SNHLY and CDR2 FYNNEI. CDR3 amino acids: CAGKGGPTDTQYF. Here the CDR3 DNA reads TGTGCCGGGAAGGGGGGGCCCACAGATACGCAGTATTTT.

In this sample, this clonotype turned up many times. The gene calls are TRBV5-6 and TRBJ2-5; possibly TRBD2 for D (5 bases). The CDR3 runs 13 residues. The germline V gene has CDR1 SGHDT and CDR2 YYEEEE. V dropped 5 bases and J dropped 0 bases, with 8 bases sitting between them. This chain's CDR3 is CASSPGNQETQYF. CDR3 coding DNA: TGTGCCAGCAGTCCCGGGAACCAAGAGACCCAGTACTTC. The full variable domain, its missing parts supplied by reference TRBV5-6 and TRBJ2-5, is DAGVTQSPTHLIKTRGQQVTLRCSPKSGHDTVSWYQQALGQGPQFIFQYYEEEERQRGNFPDRFSGHQFPNYSSELNVNALLLGDSALYLCASSPGNQETQYFGPGTRLLVL.

Many counts were recorded for this clonotype. The V call is TRBV7-9, the J call TRBJ2-1, with D perhaps matching TRBD2 (5 bases). Trimming took 2 bases from V and 9 from J, leaving 8 bases between them. The CDR3 length is 12 residues. Germline-derived CDR1 and CDR2 are SEHNR and FQNEAQ (reference sequence). The CDR3 DNA is TGTGCCAGCAGCTTACTAGCTATTGAGCAGTTCTTC. It codes for CASSLLAIEQFF. Supplemented by reference TRBV7-9 and TRBJ2-1, the full variable domain reads DTGVSQNPRHKITKRGQNVTFRCDPISEHNRLYWYRQTLGQGPEFLTYFQNEAQLEKSRLLSDRFSAERPKGSFSTLEIQRTEQGDSAMYLCASSLLAIEQFFGPGTRLTVL.

This clonotype was observed many times. This sequence joins TRBV7-2 and TRBJ2-1; TRBD2 aligns across 11 bases. The germline V gene has CDR1 SGHTA and CDR2 FQGNSA. J was trimmed by 9 bases and V by 8 bases; bases with no gene match: 9. The CDR3 sequence is 14 residues long. As DNA, the CDR3 is TGTGCCAGCTCCGTACTAGCGGGAGTGGGTGAGCAGTTCTTC. Translation: CASSVLAGVGEQFF.

This clonotype was seen many times. The rearrangement uses TRBV6-2 or TRBV6-3 and TRBJ1-1; 8 positions agree with TRBD1. In germline, CDR1 is MNHEY, CDR2 SVGEGT. J gave up 4 bases and V 4 bases, and 14 bases lay outside the gene matches. The CDR3 contains 17 residues. CDR3 residues: CASSFFQQGAFVTEAFF. The DNA of the CDR3 is TGTGCCAGCAGTTTTTTCCAGCAGGGGGCTTTCGTCACTGAAGCTTTCTTT.

In its sample, this clonotype was seen many times. The chain is built from TRBV4-1 and TRBJ2-5, with D perhaps matching TRBD1 or TRBD2 (5 bases each). This CDR3 has 14 amino acids. In germline, CDR1 is MGHRA, CDR2 YSYEKL. The ends were cut back, 3 bases at V and 4 bases at J, with 12 bases in the middle. The CDR3: CASSHLRGGETQYF. The CDR3 bases are TGCGCCAGCAGCCACCTTCGTGGGGGAGAGACCCAGTACTTC.

This clonotype was detected many times. The chain is built from TRBV20-1 and TRBJ2-3; a possible D gene is TRBD2 (5 bases). The CDR3 length is 17 residues. Trimming pared 0 bases from V and 4 bases from J, leaving 20 bases between. The germline V gene has CDR1 DFQATT and CDR2 SNEGSKA (reference sequence). CDR3 sequence (DNA): TGCAGTGCTAGAGATCGTTCCGGACTCAGCGGCGCAGATACGCAGTATTTT. It specifies CSARDRSGLSGADTQYF.